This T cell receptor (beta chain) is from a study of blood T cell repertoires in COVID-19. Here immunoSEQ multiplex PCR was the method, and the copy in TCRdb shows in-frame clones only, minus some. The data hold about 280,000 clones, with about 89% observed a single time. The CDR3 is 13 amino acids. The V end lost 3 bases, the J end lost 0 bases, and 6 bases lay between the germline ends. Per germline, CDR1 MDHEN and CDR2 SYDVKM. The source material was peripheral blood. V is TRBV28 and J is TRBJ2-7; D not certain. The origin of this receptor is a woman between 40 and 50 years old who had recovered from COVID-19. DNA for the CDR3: TGTGCCAGCAGTTTCGAGAGCTCCTACGAGCAGTACTTC. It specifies CASSFESSYEQYF.